These T cell receptor beta chains were read from a single sample in a study of cytomegalovirus exposure and HLA in healthy donors. TCRdb keeps only in-frame clones here, not all; method: immunoSEQ multiplex PCR. Here the sample spans 150,000 to 200,000 clones, roughly 80% being singletons. Sample: PBMCs. These receptor sequences come from a female donor in good health and CMV-seronegative. The CDR3 runs from the conserved cysteine through the conserved F or W. D genes are given only for firm matches. A row's size may be missing; if present it is once, few, many or a size class.

J gene: TRBJ2-7; D gene: TRBD1; V gene: TRBV5-1; clone size: -; CDR3 DNA: TGCGCCAGCAGCATAGGGACAGGGTCCGAGCAGTACTTC; CDR3 protein: CASSIGTGSEQYF
J gene: TRBJ1-6; D gene: -; V gene: TRBV9; clone size: -; CDR3 DNA: TGTGCCAGCAGCACCCCCGGGGGAATTTATAATTCACCCCTCCACTTT; CDR3 protein: CASSTPGGIYNSPLHF
J gene: TRBJ1-5; D gene: -; V gene: TRBV5-1; clone size: few; CDR3 DNA: TGCGCCAGCAGCTTGCTGTCGGGGGGCAATCAGCCCCAGCATTTT; CDR3 protein: CASSLLSGGNQPQHF
J gene: TRBJ1-1; D gene: -; V gene: TRBV5-1; clone size: -; CDR3 DNA: TGCGCCAGCAGCTTGGACAGGGCGGACACTGAAGCTTTCTTT; CDR3 protein: CASSLDRADTEAFF
J gene: TRBJ2-3; D gene: TRBD1; V gene: TRBV5-4; clone size: -; CDR3 DNA: TGTGCCAGCAGCTTGGCGGGACAGGGCTTCAAGTATTTT; CDR3 protein: CASSLAGQGFKYF
J gene: TRBJ2-1; D gene: TRBD2; V gene: TRBV27; clone size: -; CDR3 DNA: TGTGCCAGCGATCCCGTCGGGACTAGCGGTTACAATGAGCAGTTCTTC; CDR3 protein: CASDPVGTSGYNEQFF
J gene: TRBJ2-6; D gene: TRBD2; V gene: TRBV15; clone size: -; CDR3 DNA: TGTGCCACCAGCGGGGGACTAGCGGGATTCTCTGGGGCCAACGTCCTGACTTTC; CDR3 protein: CATSGGLAGFSGANVLTF
J gene: TRBJ1-1; D gene: TRBD1; V gene: TRBV11-1; clone size: -; CDR3 DNA: TGTGCCAGCAGCTTAGGACCACAGGGGGGAGTGAACACTGAAGCTTTCTTT; CDR3 protein: CASSLGPQGGVNTEAFF
J gene: TRBJ2-7; D gene: -; V gene: TRBV16; clone size: -; CDR3 DNA: TGTGCCAGCAGCCCAACGTATGACAGGTTCTCCTACGAGCAGTACTTC; CDR3 protein: CASSPTYDRFSYEQYF
J gene: TRBJ1-3; D gene: -; V gene: TRBV19; clone size: -; CDR3 DNA: TGTGCCAGTAGGCAGGGCTTCTCTGGAAACACCATATATTTT; CDR3 protein: CASRQGFSGNTIYF
J gene: TRBJ2-1; D gene: TRBD2; V gene: TRBV11-3; clone size: few; CDR3 DNA: TGTGCCAGCAGCGCTTCTAGCGGGAGAAGAGATGAGCAGTTCTTC; CDR3 protein: CASSASSGRRDEQFF
J gene: TRBJ1-6; D gene: -; V gene: TRBV9; clone size: -; CDR3 DNA: TGTGCCAGCAGCGTAGGTCAGGCGGGGGAAGGTTCACCCCTCCACTTT; CDR3 protein: CASSVGQAGEGSPLHF
J gene: TRBJ2-2; D gene: TRBD1; V gene: TRBV19; clone size: -; CDR3 DNA: TGTGCCAGTAGTATAGGGGACAGGGGCTACACCGGGGAGCTGTTTTTT; CDR3 protein: CASSIGDRGYTGELFF
J gene: TRBJ2-5; D gene: TRBD1; V gene: TRBV15; clone size: -; CDR3 DNA: TGTGCCACCAGCAGATCGGGACAGGGAGAGACCCAGTACTTC; CDR3 protein: CATSRSGQGETQYF
J gene: TRBJ1-4; D gene: TRBD1; V gene: TRBV30; clone size: -; CDR3 DNA: TGTGCCTGGAGACAGGGGGAATCTAATGAAAAACTGTTTTTT; CDR3 protein: CAWRQGESNEKLFF
J gene: TRBJ1-2; D gene: -; V gene: TRBV19; clone size: -; CDR3 DNA: TGTGCCAGTACTCATCCAGGGGTAGGGGATGGCTACACCTTC; CDR3 protein: CASTHPGVGDGYTF
J gene: TRBJ2-5; D gene: TRBD2; V gene: TRBV14; clone size: -; CDR3 DNA: TGTGCCAGCAGCCGGAACTCAGGGAGGGGAGAGACCCAGTACTTC; CDR3 protein: CASSRNSGRGETQYF
J gene: TRBJ1-4; D gene: -; V gene: TRBV9; clone size: once; CDR3 DNA: TGTGCCAGCGCCCGGACTTCAACTAATGAAAAACTGTTTTTT; CDR3 protein: CASARTSTNEKLFF
J gene: TRBJ1-1; D gene: -; V gene: TRBV2; clone size: -; CDR3 DNA: TGTGCCAGCAGTGAAAGGGGAACTGAAGCTTTCTTT; CDR3 protein: CASSERGTEAFF
J gene: TRBJ1-2; D gene: TRBD1; V gene: TRBV11-2; clone size: -; CDR3 DNA: TGTGCCAGCAGCCCCGGGACAGGCTATGGCTACACCTTC; CDR3 protein: CASSPGTGYGYTF
J gene: TRBJ2-7; D gene: TRBD1; V gene: TRBV19; clone size: -; CDR3 DNA: TGTGCCAGTAGTTACGACAGGGGATCCTACGAGCAGTACTTC; CDR3 protein: CASSYDRGSYEQYF
J gene: TRBJ1-1; D gene: TRBD1; V gene: TRBV5-6; clone size: once; CDR3 DNA: TGTGCCAGCGGCGGAGACAGGGGTTTGACTGAAGCTTTCTTT; CDR3 protein: CASGGDRGLTEAFF
J gene: TRBJ2-7; D gene: TRBD1; V gene: TRBV18; clone size: -; CDR3 DNA: TGTGCCAGCTCACCGGACAGGGGGACCAGCTCCTACGAGCAGTACTTC; CDR3 protein: CASSPDRGTSSYEQYF
J gene: TRBJ2-2; D gene: TRBD2; V gene: TRBV5-1; clone size: once; CDR3 DNA: TGCGCCAGCAGCTCCCTTTTAGCGGGAGGGATTAACACCGGGGAGCTGTTTTTT; CDR3 protein: CASSSLLAGGINTGELFF
J gene: TRBJ1-1; D gene: TRBD1; V gene: TRBV18; clone size: -; CDR3 DNA: TGTGCCAGCTCACCACCCCCAACGACAGGGGAGAACACTGAAGCTTTCTTT; CDR3 protein: CASSPPPTTGENTEAFF
J gene: TRBJ1-4; D gene: -; V gene: TRBV2; clone size: -; CDR3 DNA: TGTGCCAGCAGTGGATGGAGTGGGGGCGATGAAAAACTGTTTTTT; CDR3 protein: CASSGWSGGDEKLFF
J gene: TRBJ1-2; D gene: -; V gene: TRBV7-9; clone size: once; CDR3 DNA: TGTTCCAGCAGCCCCCGTTGGGGGCCCACTGGGTCCTATGGCTACACCTTC; CDR3 protein: CSSSPRWGPTGSYGYTF
J gene: TRBJ1-2; D gene: TRBD1; V gene: TRBV5-1; clone size: -; CDR3 DNA: TGCGCCAGCAGCGGAGGGACAGGGCCCGGCTACACCTTC; CDR3 protein: CASSGGTGPGYTF
J gene: TRBJ1-5; D gene: -; V gene: TRBV4-2; clone size: -; CDR3 DNA: TGTGCTAGCAGCAAAGGCGGCGGTGACGGGTCTCAGCCCCAGCATTTT; CDR3 protein: CASSKGGGDGSQPQHF
J gene: TRBJ1-2; D gene: TRBD1; V gene: TRBV27; clone size: -; CDR3 DNA: TGTGCCAGCAGTTTATCCGACACGGGACAGGGGGCTATTGAGGATGGCTACACCTTC; CDR3 protein: CASSLSDTGQGAIEDGYTF
J gene: TRBJ1-6; D gene: -; V gene: TRBV28; clone size: -; CDR3 DNA: TGTGCCAGCAGTTTGGTCCAGGCCCCCCTCCCACCCCTCCACTTT; CDR3 protein: CASSLVQAPLPPLHF
J gene: TRBJ1-6; D gene: -; V gene: TRBV2; clone size: -; CDR3 DNA: TGTGCCAGCAATGGACGGAGGAGCTCCTATAATTCACCCCTCCACTTT; CDR3 protein: CASNGRRSSYNSPLHF
J gene: TRBJ1-4; D gene: -; V gene: TRBV15; clone size: -; CDR3 DNA: TGTGCCACCAGCAGAGGTCAGGAGGGAGAAAAACTGTTTTTT; CDR3 protein: CATSRGQEGEKLFF
J gene: TRBJ1-1; D gene: -; V gene: TRBV27; clone size: few; CDR3 DNA: TGTGCCAGCAGTTTAAGCCGTAACACTGAAGCTTTCTTT; CDR3 protein: CASSLSRNTEAFF
J gene: TRBJ1-5; D gene: -; V gene: TRBV9; clone size: -; CDR3 DNA: TGTGCCAGCAGCCCAGGGGCTTCCCATCAGCCCCAGCATTTT; CDR3 protein: CASSPGASHQPQHF
J gene: TRBJ2-1; D gene: -; V gene: TRBV6-5; clone size: -; CDR3 DNA: TGTGCCAGCAGTTTATCTCATTCCCCCCTATACAATGAGCAGTTCTTC; CDR3 protein: CASSLSHSPLYNEQFF
J gene: TRBJ2-3; D gene: -; V gene: TRBV10-1; clone size: once; CDR3 DNA: TGCGCCACTACAGATGAGACAGATACGCAGTATTTT; CDR3 protein: CATTDETDTQYF
J gene: TRBJ1-2; D gene: TRBD1; V gene: TRBV30; clone size: -; CDR3 DNA: TGTGCCTGGAGTGGACCGGGACAGACCTATGGCTACACCTTC; CDR3 protein: CAWSGPGQTYGYTF
J gene: TRBJ2-5; D gene: TRBD2; V gene: TRBV9; clone size: few; CDR3 DNA: TGTGCCAGCAGCGTAGGTAATAGCGGGAGTGACTCAGAGACCCAGTACTTC; CDR3 protein: CASSVGNSGSDSETQYF
J gene: TRBJ1-4; D gene: TRBD1; V gene: TRBV5-8; clone size: -; CDR3 DNA: TGTGCCAGCAGCTATGGACAGGCGGGGTTCACTTATGAAAAACTGTTTTTT; CDR3 protein: CASSYGQAGFTYEKLFF
J gene: TRBJ2-7; D gene: -; V gene: TRBV21-1; clone size: -; CDR3 DNA: TGTGCCAGCAGCAACAGGGACAGGGCCTACGAGCAGTACTTC; CDR3 protein: CASSNRDRAYEQYF
J gene: TRBJ1-6; D gene: -; V gene: TRBV10-3; clone size: -; CDR3 DNA: TGTGCCATCAGTCAGGACACACCGAGCTCCTATAATTCACCCCTCCACTTT; CDR3 protein: CAISQDTPSSYNSPLHF
J gene: TRBJ2-2; D gene: -; V gene: TRBV10-3; clone size: -; CDR3 DNA: TGTGCCATCGGTCGGAGGGACACCGGGGAGCTGTTTTTT; CDR3 protein: CAIGRRDTGELFF
J gene: TRBJ1-1; D gene: -; V gene: TRBV11-2; clone size: -; CDR3 DNA: TGTGCCAGCAGCTCCCGTACAGGGCTGAACACTGAAGCTTTCTTT; CDR3 protein: CASSSRTGLNTEAFF
J gene: TRBJ1-1; D gene: -; V gene: TRBV5-1; clone size: -; CDR3 DNA: TGCGCCAGCAGCGCCCAGGGAGCGGGCACTGAAGCTTTCTTT; CDR3 protein: CASSAQGAGTEAFF
J gene: TRBJ1-4; D gene: TRBD1; V gene: TRBV4-1; clone size: -; CDR3 DNA: TGCGCCAGCAGCCAAACTCCATCAAGACCCGGGACAGGGGGCGGGGATTTTGAAAAACTGTTTTTT; CDR3 protein: CASSQTPSRPGTGGGDFEKLFF
J gene: TRBJ1-3; D gene: TRBD1; V gene: TRBV15; clone size: -; CDR3 DNA: TGTGCCGCCTGGTCGACAGGGAAAGGAAACACCATATATTTT; CDR3 protein: CAAWSTGKGNTIYF
J gene: TRBJ1-2; D gene: -; V gene: TRBV5-6; clone size: -; CDR3 DNA: TGTGCCAGCGACGGGGGGACTAACTATGGCTACACCTTC; CDR3 protein: CASDGGTNYGYTF
J gene: TRBJ2-1; D gene: -; V gene: TRBV4-2; clone size: once; CDR3 DNA: TGTGCCAGCAGCCTCTACGATGAGCAGTTCTTC; CDR3 protein: CASSLYDEQFF